This TCR beta chain was sequenced in a study of T-cell reconstitution after alpha-beta-depleted transplantation in children. As it was prepared, the TCRbeta library received unique molecular identifiers. TCRdb used MiXCR to reprocess the PCR reads, holding one entry per CDR3 protein. The sample comprises approximately 400,000 distinct CDR3 sequences, about a tenth of which are singletons, and about 5% rests with the top ten. This clonotype was counted ten times or more. Trimming left V 5 bases short and J 4 bases short, with 15 bases between. Per the germline V gene, CDR1 is SGHTA and CDR2 is FQGTGA. The CDR3 has 15 residues.

The sequence was obtained from a human donor who donated a stem cell graft to a child with acute myeloid leukemia. V and J are TRBV7-3 and TRBJ2-1; unclear D gene. The sample was PBMCs from the stem cell graft donor, taken from the stem cell graft. CDR3 nucleotide sequence: TGTGCCAGCAGCCCAGTGCAGTCTCCGTACAATGAGCAGTTCTTC. It encodes CASSPVQSPYNEQFF.